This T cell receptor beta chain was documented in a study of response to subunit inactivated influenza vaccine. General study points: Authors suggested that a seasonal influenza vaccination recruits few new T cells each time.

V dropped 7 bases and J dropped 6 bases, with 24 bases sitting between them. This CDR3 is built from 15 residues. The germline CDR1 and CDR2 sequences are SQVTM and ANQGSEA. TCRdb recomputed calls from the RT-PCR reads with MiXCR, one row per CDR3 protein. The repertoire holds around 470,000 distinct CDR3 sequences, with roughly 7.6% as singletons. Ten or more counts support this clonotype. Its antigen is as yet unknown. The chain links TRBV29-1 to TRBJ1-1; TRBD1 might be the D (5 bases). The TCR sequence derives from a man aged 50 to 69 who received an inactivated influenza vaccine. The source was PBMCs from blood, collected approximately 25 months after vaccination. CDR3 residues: CSALGFGGFGAEAFF. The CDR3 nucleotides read TGCAGCGCCTTAGGGTTCGGGGGTTTTGGCGCTGAAGCTTTCTTT.